A single sample gave rise to the 22 T cell receptor beta chains below, sequenced in a study of blood T cell repertoires in COVID-19. The data were produced by immunoSEQ multiplex PCR, yet TCRdb's version contains in-frame clones alone and is incomplete. Of more than 300,000 clones listed, roughly 87% are singletons. Sequencing input: PBMCs or T cells enriched from blood (not recorded which). The receptor source for this set is a woman aged 45-65 years who had recovered from COVID-19.

The chain recombines TRBV25-1 with TRBJ2-1, with D possibly TRBD1 on 6 matching bases. Germline-derived CDR1 and CDR2 are MGHDK and SYGVNS. This CDR3 comprises 17 residues. V gave up 4 bases and J gave up 0 bases, with 16 bases separating them. The CDR3, as DNA: TGTGCCAGCAGTGGCCTTAGGGGGAAAAGCTCCTACAATGAGCAGTTCTTC. Its protein is CASSGLRGKSSYNEQFF.

The rearrangement links TRBV27 to TRBJ1-1; 12 bases fit TRBD1. The germline CDR1 and CDR2 sequences are MNHEY and SMNVEV (reference sequence). Trimming cost V 10 bases and J 7 bases; bases outside gene matches: 4. The length of the CDR3 is 12 residues. The CDR3 region is CATWDRGLEAFF. The DNA of the CDR3 is TGTGCCACCTGGGACAGGGGGCTTGAAGCTTTCTTT.

This chain connects TRBV5-6 to TRBJ1-2; perhaps TRBD1 as D (5 bases). In germline, CDR1 is SGHDT, CDR2 YYEEEE. The length of the CDR3 is 15 residues. The V end lost 1 base, the J end lost 5 bases, and 15 bases lay between the germline ends. This CDR3 is CASSLRGSPPYGYTF. The CDR3 coding sequence is TGTGCCAGCAGCTTGCGGGGGAGCCCTCCTTATGGCTACACCTTC.

The chain has TRBV20-1 and TRBJ2-7, with 16 bases that match TRBD2. J lost 1 base, V lost 3 bases, and 6 bases had no gene match. CDR3 length: 17 amino acids. CDR1 and CDR2 (germline): DFQATT, SNEGSKA (reference sequence). The DNA for the CDR3 is TGCAGTGCTAGTGGAGCGGGACTAGCGGGAGGGTCCTACGAGCAGTACTTC. Amino acid sequence: CSASGAGLAGGSYEQYF.

This chain connects TRBV2 to TRBJ1-2; 10 bases agree with TRBD1. V lost 6 bases and J lost 8; bases outside the gene matches: 9. The CDR3 is made up of 14 amino acids. Per the germline V gene, CDR1 is SNHLY and CDR2 is FYNNEI. The CDR3 nucleotides read TGTGCCAGCAGCCAAACCGGGACAGGGGTCGGCTACACCTTC. Protein: CASSQTGTGVGYTF.

This chain uses TRBV7-3 with TRBJ1-2; D call uncertain. Germline V CDR1 and CDR2: SGHTA, FQGTGA. The V gene lost 5 bases and the J gene lost 4 bases, with 14 bases spanning the gap. The CDR3 extends over 14 amino acids. DNA for the CDR3: TGTGCCAGCAGCCCCCCGAGGCAGTTCTATGGCTACACCTTC. Its protein product is CASSPPRQFYGYTF.

CDR3 in DNA: TGTGCCAGCAGCCCGAGCGGGATAGACCAAGAGACCCAGTACTTC. Its protein product is CASSPSGIDQETQYF. This chain joins TRBV7-9 and TRBJ2-5; 7 positions agree with TRBD2. With V trimmed by 5 bases and J by 0 bases, 6 bases remained unmatched. CDR1 is SEHNR, CDR2 FQNEAQ, per germline (reference sequence). CDR3 length equals 15 residues.

This clone was counted between two and nine times. V usage is TRBV27 and J usage is TRBJ2-3; 10 bases are shared with TRBD2. Germline V gene data show CDR1 as MNHEY and CDR2 as SMNVEV (reference sequence). V gave up 0 bases and J gave up 2 bases; unmatched junction bases: 5. This CDR3 comprises 17 residues. The CDR3 loop reads CASSLSRTSGDTDTQYF. CDR3 in DNA: TGTGCCAGCAGTTTATCTAGGACTAGCGGCGACACAGATACGCAGTATTTT.

The V call is TRBV5-6, the J call TRBJ1-1; D possibly corresponds to TRBD1 (6 bases). Germline CDR1 SGHDT, CDR2 YYEEEE. The length of the CDR3 is 17 residues. Trimming left V 6 bases short and J 3 bases short, with 24 bases between. As DNA, the CDR3 is TGTGCCAGCACCAACGGAGGGGGGGTCGTTTTGGACACTGAAGCTTTCTTT. Protein sequence: CASTNGGGVVLDTEAFF.

The CDR3 reads CASSYSGGDNQPQHF. The CDR3 coding sequence is TGTGCCAGCAGTTACTCGGGCGGGGACAATCAGCCCCAGCATTTT. The gene calls are TRBV6-6 and TRBJ1-5; no firm D call. The V end was cut by 0 bases, the J end by 3 bases, with 9 bases between. The CDR3 runs 15 residues. Germline CDR1 is MNHNY and CDR2 is SVGAGI (reference sequence).

This chain joins TRBV19 and TRBJ1-5; 9 bases are shared with TRBD1. The germline gives CDR1 LNHDA, CDR2 SQIVND (reference sequence). V trimming: 4 bases; J trimming: 4 bases; junction bases outside the gene matches: 8. The CDR3 has 16 amino acids. The CDR3 DNA reads as TGTGCCAGTAGTAAAATCGGGACAGGGCGGAATCAGCCCCAGCATTTT. Amino acids: CASSKIGTGRNQPQHF.

The chain joins TRBV3-1 (or the pseudogene TRBV3-2) to TRBJ2-3; 10 positions agree with TRBD2. CDR1 LGHDT and CDR2 YNNKEL come from the germline V gene (reference sequence). The CDR3 has 17 residues. V lost 1 base, J lost 1 base, and 5 bases stayed unmatched. The DNA for the CDR3 is TGTGCCAGCAGCCAAGGTGCTAGCGGGGGCCGCACAGATACGCAGTATTTT. Protein sequence: CASSQGASGGRTDTQYF.

This sequence joins TRBV18 and TRBJ2-7, with TRBD1 matching over 8 bases. The CDR3 spans 14 residues. After removal of 6 bases from V and 2 bases from J, the junction contained 6 bases not matched to a gene. Germline values: CDR1 KGHSH, CDR2 LQKENI. The CDR3 DNA sequence: TGTGCCAGCTCCTTGGACAGGGTAACCTACGAGCAGTACTTC. This gives the protein CASSLDRVTYEQYF.

This clone was seen once. This chain links TRBV4-3 with TRBJ1-2; possible D gene TRBD1, 5 bases. From germline, CDR1 is LGHNA and CDR2 YSLEER. V was cut by 1 base and J by 3 bases, with 9 bases left in between. The CDR3 totals 14 residues. The CDR3 sequence: CASSQAQGDYGYTF. The CDR3, as DNA: TGCGCCAGCAGCCAAGCCCAGGGTGACTATGGCTACACCTTC.

The gene calls are TRBV6-5 and TRBJ1-1; D may be TRBD1 (6 bases). V was trimmed by 1 base and J by 2 bases, leaving 11 bases between them. The CDR3 runs to 15 residues. Germline CDR1 and CDR2: MNHEY and SVGAGI. CDR3 sequence: CASSYFGGSNTEAFF. The CDR3, as DNA: TGTGCCAGCAGTTACTTTGGGGGCTCAAACACTGAAGCTTTCTTT.

The J gene is TRBJ1-1, the V gene TRBV29-1; no definite D call. Germline CDR1 reads SQVTM; CDR2 reads ANQGSEA. The CDR3 runs 12 residues. Trimming left V 0 bases short and J 7 bases short, with 9 bases between. CDR3 sequence (DNA): TGCAGCGTTGAAGATTTAGGAGATGAAGCTTTCTTT. This codes for CSVEDLGDEAFF.

The gene calls are TRBV5-1 and TRBJ2-1; D unclear. Germline V gene data show CDR1 as SGHRS and CDR2 as YFSETQ. The CDR3 contains 14 residues. V was clipped by 1 base and J by 7 bases, with 12 bases between them. Here the CDR3 DNA reads TGCGCCAGCAGCTTGACTCCTGAAGTAAATGAGCAGTTCTTC. Amino acids: CASSLTPEVNEQFF.

The rearrangement joins TRBV29-1 to TRBJ2-5; possible D gene TRBD1, 6 bases. The germline V gene encodes CDR1 SQVTM and CDR2 ANQGSEA. The V gene lost 7 bases and the J gene lost 2 bases, with 17 bases spanning the gap. The CDR3 sequence is 14 residues long. CDR3 protein: CSASYRDKQETQYF. The CDR3 bases are TGCAGCGCCAGTTACCGGGACAAACAAGAGACCCAGTACTTC.

This clone was recorded a few times. The J gene is TRBJ1-2, the V gene TRBV7-3; D remains unclear. Per germline, CDR1 SGHTA and CDR2 FQGTGA. Between the trimmed V and J ends, which lost 4 bases and 6 bases, there was a span of 27 bases. The CDR3 is 18 amino acids. DNA of the CDR3: TGTGCCAGCAGCTCCCTAAGCCCCCCCGACAAAAAAGTGGATGGCTACACCTTC. Translation: CASSSLSPPDKKVDGYTF. Full variable domain (outside the CDR3, taken from reference TRBV7-3 and TRBJ1-2): GAGVSQTPSNKVTEKGKYVELRCDPISGHTALYWYRQSLGQGPEFLIYFQGTGAADDSGLPNDRFFAVRPEGSVSTLKIQRTERGDSAVYLCASSSLSPPDKKVDGYTFGSGTRLTVV.

In DNA form, the CDR3 reads TGTGCCAGCAGCTGGGGACAGGGACTTGGGGCCAACGTCCTGACTTTC. It is translated as CASSWGQGLGANVLTF. The chain joins TRBV5-6 to TRBJ2-6, with 9 bases fitting TRBD1. Germline-derived CDR1 and CDR2 are SGHDT and YYEEEE. The CDR3 is 16 residues long. The V gene end was trimmed by 3 bases and the J gene end by 3 bases; junction bases not matched to a gene: 4.

This chain uses TRBV11-2 with TRBJ2-1; 9 bases fit TRBD2. Germline V lookup: CDR1 SGHAT, CDR2 FQNNGV. With 5 bases clipped from V and 8 bases from J, the junction kept 7 bases outside the gene matches. This CDR3 is 14 amino acids long. The CDR3 spells CASSPSGGRYEQFF. The CDR3, as DNA: TGTGCCAGCAGCCCAAGCGGGGGGAGGTATGAGCAGTTCTTC.

The rearrangement uses TRBV10-3 and TRBJ2-7, with 9 bases identical to TRBD1. After removal of 6 bases from V and 3 bases from J, the junction contained 15 bases not matched to a gene. This CDR3 is built from 17 residues. Germline CDR1 reads ENHRY; CDR2 reads SYGVKD. CDR3 loop: CAISSNPPGTGIYEQYF. In DNA form, the CDR3 reads TGTGCCATCAGCTCCAACCCCCCGGGGACAGGGATCTACGAGCAGTACTTC.